The rows below give T cell receptor beta chains drawn from one sample of a study of OX40 agonist ivuxolimab in advanced cancers. Measured with immunoSEQ multiplex PCR; TCRdb has only the in-frame clones, and not every one. The top ten hold around 9.9% of the sample, which has 70,000 or so clones, over 80% seen once. The source was CD4+ or CD8+ T cells sorted from blood, collected in a trial of the OX40 agonist ivuxolimab. The receptors were sampled from an adult with an advanced solid tumor such as melanoma, head and neck, liver or kidney cancer. The CDR3 runs from the conserved cysteine through the conserved F or W. A D gene is named only where the DNA matches it firmly. Not every row has a clone size; where given, it reads once, few, many or a size class.

.,TRBV9,TRBJ2-3,.,CASSVTGASTDTQYF,TGTGCCAGCAGCGTCACAGGTGCTAGCACAGATACGCAGTATTTT
TRBD2,TRBV7-6,TRBJ2-4,.,CASSPRTGTSGRGDIQYF,TGTGCCAGCAGCCCGAGGACCGGGACTAGCGGGAGGGGTGACATTCAGTACTTC
TRBD1,TRBV10-3,TRBJ1-1,.,CAISAFGTRDSTEAFF,TGTGCCATCAGTGCTTTTGGTACCCGGGACAGCACTGAAGCTTTCTTT
.,TRBV6-1,TRBJ1-2,.,CASSGTAIGLYGYTF,TGTGCCAGCAGCGGGACCGCGATCGGCCTCTATGGCTACACCTTC
.,TRBV2,TRBJ2-1,.,CASSTSGSLYNEQFF,TGTGCCAGCAGTACGTCTGGGTCCCTTTACAATGAGCAGTTCTTC
.,TRBV18,TRBJ1-1,many,CASYRGDTEAFF,TGTGCCAGCTACCGCGGTGACACTGAAGCTTTCTTT
.,TRBV12-5,TRBJ1-2,.,CASGQGYGYTF,TGTGCTAGTGGTCAAGGCTATGGCTACACCTTC
.,TRBV30,TRBJ2-7,.,CAWSPGHGAYEQYF,TGTGCCTGGAGCCCGGGACATGGGGCCTACGAGCAGTACTTC
.,TRBV7-3,TRBJ2-3,.,CASSPSAGTQDTQYF,TGTGCCAGCAGCCCATCCGCCGGGACACAAGATACGCAGTATTTT
.,TRBV5-1,TRBJ2-3,.,CASSLGVISTDTQYF,TGCGCCAGCAGCTTGGGGGTCATAAGCACAGATACGCAGTATTTT
.,TRBV5-4,TRBJ2-3,once,CASTPGGPADTQYF,TGTGCCAGCACCCCGGGGGGCCCCGCAGATACGCAGTATTTT
TRBD1,TRBV5-4,TRBJ1-1,.,CASSRPGTGGTEAFF,TGTGCCAGCAGCCGTCCCGGGACAGGTGGCACTGAAGCTTTCTTT
.,TRBV20-1,TRBJ2-3,.,CSAFPYTQYF,TGCAGTGCTTTCCCCTATACGCAGTATTTT
.,TRBV30,TRBJ1-5,.,CAWSMGGNQPQHF,TGTGCCTGGAGTATGGGGGGCAATCAGCCCCAGCATTTT
.,TRBV5-1,TRBJ2-3,.,CASSLEGGLGTDTQYF,TGCGCCAGCAGCTTGGAAGGAGGCTTGGGCACAGATACGCAGTATTTT
.,TRBV11-3,TRBJ2-5,once,CASSWGISGLQETQYF,TGTGCCAGCAGCTGGGGGATAAGCGGACTACAAGAGACCCAGTACTTC
.,TRBV19,TRBJ2-2,.,CASSHRVNTGELFF,TGTGCCAGTAGTCACAGGGTTAACACCGGGGAGCTGTTTTTT
.,TRBV7-9,TRBJ1-2,.,CASSLASGPGYGYTF,TGTGCCAGCAGCTTAGCGTCAGGGCCTGGGTATGGCTACACCTTC
TRBD1,TRBV2,TRBJ1-1,.,CASVGTGTGEAFF,TGTGCCAGCGTCGGGACAGGGACGGGCGAAGCTTTCTTT
.,TRBV7-9,TRBJ2-4,few,CASSSTGGEGRTDIQYF,TGTGCCAGCAGCTCAACCGGGGGCGAGGGCAGAACAGACATTCAGTACTTC
TRBD1,TRBV2,TRBJ1-2,.,CASSELATGSRNYGYTF,TGTGCCAGCAGTGAATTAGCGACAGGGAGTCGCAACTATGGCTACACCTTC
.,TRBV5-1,TRBJ2-7,.,CASSLHPGTNYEQYF,TGCGCCAGCAGCTTGCATCCGGGAACCAACTACGAGCAGTACTTC
TRBD2,TRBV19,TRBJ2-4,.,CASSSPLAGRGITKNIQYF,TGTGCCAGTAGTTCCCCCCTAGCGGGCCGGGGGATCACCAAAAACATTCAGTACTTC
.,TRBV6-1,TRBJ2-7,.,CASSRGYEQYF,TGTGCCAGCAGTAGGGGGTACGAGCAGTACTTC
.,TRBV4-1,TRBJ1-1,.,CASSHPYTGSDTEAFF,TGCGCCAGCAGCCATCCCTATACAGGGTCAGACACTGAAGCTTTCTTT
.,TRBV18,TRBJ2-7,medium-sized,CASSAGTSSYEQYF,TGTGCCAGCTCAGCTGGGACAAGCTCCTACGAGCAGTACTTC
TRBD1,TRBV27,TRBJ1-2,.,CASSLFGTGVGYTF,TGTGCCAGCAGTTTATTTGGGACAGGGGTCGGCTACACCTTC
.,TRBV28,TRBJ1-2,.,CASRPTSDYGYTF,TGTGCCAGCAGGCCAACTTCGGACTATGGCTACACCTTC
TRBD1,TRBV19,TRBJ1-5,.,CASTGGEVHQPQHF,TGTGCCAGTACAGGGGGAGAAGTACATCAGCCCCAGCATTTT
.,TRBV7-9,TRBJ2-3,.,CASSSFVDTQYF,TGTGCCAGCAGCTCCTTCGTGGATACGCAGTATTTT
TRBD1,TRBV2,TRBJ2-5,.,CASRYDRGSQETQYF,TGTGCCAGCAGATACGACAGGGGCAGCCAAGAGACCCAGTACTTC
.,TRBV15,TRBJ2-4,.,CATSSLGIQYF,TGTGCCACCAGCAGTCTCGGGATTCAGTACTTC
.,TRBV25-1,TRBJ1-4,.,CASSVPGANEKLFF,TGTGCCAGCAGTGTCCCAGGGGCTAATGAAAAACTGTTTTTT
.,TRBV28,TRBJ2-7,.,CASGLGATGYEQYF,TGTGCCAGCGGCTTAGGGGCTACGGGCTACGAGCAGTACTTC
.,TRBV21-1,TRBJ2-5,.,CARDRDKCQETQYF,TGTGCCAGAGATAGGGACAAGTGTCAAGAGACCCAGTACTTC
.,TRBV30,TRBJ1-1,.,CASDRNTEAFF,TGTGCCTCAGATAGGAACACTGAAGCTTTCTTT
TRBD1,TRBV12-5,TRBJ2-2,.,CASGPGQANTGELFF,TGTGCTAGTGGTCCCGGACAGGCGAACACCGGGGAGCTGTTTTTT
.,TRBV5-1,TRBJ1-2,.,CASSLAKDGTGGYTF,TGCGCCAGCAGCTTGGCCAAGGACGGCACGGGAGGCTACACCTTC
.,TRBV9,TRBJ1-5,.,CASSPTGIYQPQHF,TGTGCCAGCAGCCCTACAGGGATTTATCAGCCCCAGCATTTT
.,TRBV27,TRBJ2-5,.,CASSFAGRETQYF,TGTGCCAGCAGTTTTGCCGGGCGAGAGACCCAGTACTTC
TRBD1,TRBV9,TRBJ2-3,.,CASSGGTGGLTDTQYF,TGTGCCAGCAGCGGCGGGACAGGGGGCCTAACAGATACGCAGTATTTT
.,TRBV4-2,TRBJ2-3,.,CASSQAVGTDTQYF,TGTGCCAGCAGCCAAGCGGTGGGCACAGATACGCAGTATTTT
.,TRBV18,TRBJ2-3,once,CASSRTASTDTQYF,TGTGCCAGCTCACGAACGGCTTCCACAGATACGCAGTATTTT
.,TRBV6-5,TRBJ1-2,.,CASSYQSNYGYTF,TGTGCCAGCAGTTACCAATCGAACTATGGCTACACCTTC
TRBD2,TRBV28,TRBJ2-1,.,CASSLSTSGSPEQFF,TGTGCCAGCAGTTTGAGTACTAGCGGGAGTCCTGAGCAGTTCTTC
.,TRBV5-4,TRBJ2-1,.,CASSPGAGHGTDEQFF,TGTGCCAGCAGCCCGGGGGCTGGACACGGGACGGATGAGCAGTTCTTC